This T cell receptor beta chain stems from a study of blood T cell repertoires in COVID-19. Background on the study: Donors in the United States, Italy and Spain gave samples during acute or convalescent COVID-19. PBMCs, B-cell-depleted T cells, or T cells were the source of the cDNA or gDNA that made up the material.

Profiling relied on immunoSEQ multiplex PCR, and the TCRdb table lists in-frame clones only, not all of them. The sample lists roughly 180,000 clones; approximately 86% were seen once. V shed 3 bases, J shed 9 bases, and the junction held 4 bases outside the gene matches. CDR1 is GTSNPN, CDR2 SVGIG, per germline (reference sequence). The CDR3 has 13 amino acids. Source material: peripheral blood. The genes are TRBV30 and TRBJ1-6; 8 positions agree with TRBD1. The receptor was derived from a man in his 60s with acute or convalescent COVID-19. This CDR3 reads CAWSPGGISPLHF. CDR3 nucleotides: TGTGCCTGGAGCCCAGGGGGCATTTCACCCCTCCACTTT.